This entry is about one T cell receptor beta chain. Its specificity is not known. The PCR used 60 Vbeta and 13 Jbeta primers. Using immunoSEQ multiplex PCR, the repertoire was profiled, and TCRdb retains in-frame clones only, with some absent. The sample yields fewer than 250,000 clones, 87% seen once. Germline lookup yields CDR1 MNHEY and CDR2 SMNVEV (reference sequence). The CDR3 spans 14 residues. The V gene lost 0 bases and the J gene lost 5 bases, with 11 bases spanning the gap. This entry is derived from a study of cytomegalovirus exposure and HLA in healthy donors. Study conclusions and caveats: It was likely that a cluster of highly shared sequence variants was a sequencing artifact. One later analysis reportedly identified an Asian-associated ancestry cluster that showed fewer N-insertions than the roughly 720-donor mean. Cytomegalovirus status was reportedly diagnosed by the classifier with high sensitivity and specificity. Among TCR beta chains, those listed as cytomegalovirus-associated numbered some 160.

The sequence came from a man aged 25-45 years in good health and CMV-seronegative. The genes are TRBV27 and TRBJ2-7, with D perhaps TRBD1 (5 bases). Sequenced input: PBMCs. The CDR3 nucleotides read TGTGCCAGCAGTTTATCGGACAATGGACACGAGCAGTACTTC. This encodes CASSLSDNGHEQYF.